A selection of T cell receptor beta chains follows, all from one sample in a study of response to subunit inactivated influenza vaccine. Via MiXCR, TCRdb re-called the RT-PCR reads, giving one row per CDR3 protein. This sample has a few hundred thousand distinct CDR3 sequences, with 12% to 15% found just once. The sequences come from PBMCs from blood, collected approximately 13 days after vaccination. These receptors came from a man between 45 and 60 years old who received an inactivated influenza vaccine. CDR3s include the opening cysteine and the closing phenylalanine or tryptophan. The D gene is left open where the match is weak. Clone size is shown for a subset of rows, as once, few, many or a class of expanded clone.

CDR3 length: 16
clone size: NA
J gene: TRBJ1-6
D gene: TRBD1
V gene: TRBV7-9
CDR3 DNA: TGTGCCAGCAGCCCTCGGACAGGGGAACTTAATTCACCCCTCCACTTT
CDR3 protein: CASSPRTGELNSPLHF

CDR3 length: 16
clone size: NA
J gene: TRBJ2-7
D gene: NA
V gene: TRBV11-2
CDR3 DNA: TGTGCCAGCAGCACATACTCCCCCAGGGCAGCCTACGAGCAGTACTTC
CDR3 protein: CASSTYSPRAAYEQYF

CDR3 length: 15
clone size: NA
J gene: TRBJ2-3
D gene: TRBD2
V gene: TRBV11-2
CDR3 DNA: TGTGCCAGCAGCTTTTTCGGGAGGGCCACAGATACGCAGTATTTT
CDR3 protein: CASSFFGRATDTQYF

CDR3 length: 15
clone size: NA
J gene: TRBJ2-6
D gene: NA
V gene: TRBV18
CDR3 DNA: TGTGCCAGCTCACCGGGGGCGTCAGGGGCCAACGTCCTGACTTTC
CDR3 protein: CASSPGASGANVLTF

CDR3 length: 15
clone size: many
J gene: TRBJ2-1
D gene: NA
V gene: TRBV4-3
CDR3 DNA: TGCGCCAGCAGCCAGACGGAAGGGGCCTACAATGAGCAGTTCTTC
CDR3 protein: CASSQTEGAYNEQFF

CDR3 length: 15
clone size: NA
J gene: TRBJ2-5
D gene: TRBD1
V gene: TRBV5-1
CDR3 DNA: TGCGCCAGCAGCCGGACAGGGTACCGTCAAGAGACCCAGTACTTC
CDR3 protein: CASSRTGYRQETQYF

CDR3 length: 16
clone size: few
J gene: TRBJ2-1
D gene: TRBD1
V gene: TRBV4-2
CDR3 DNA: TGTGCCAGCAGCCTTACGGCGGGACAGGGATCTAGTGAGCAGTTCTTC
CDR3 protein: CASSLTAGQGSSEQFF

CDR3 length: 16
clone size: NA
J gene: TRBJ2-3
D gene: TRBD2
V gene: TRBV11-2
CDR3 DNA: TGTGCCAGCAGCTTAAAAATAGCGGGGGGCACAGATACGCAGTATTTT
CDR3 protein: CASSLKIAGGTDTQYF

CDR3 length: 15
clone size: many
J gene: TRBJ1-6
D gene: NA
V gene: TRBV12-3/TRBV12-4
CDR3 DNA: TGTGCCAGCAGTGATAGGACAGATTATAATTCACCCCTCCACTTT
CDR3 protein: CASSDRTDYNSPLHF

CDR3 length: 12
clone size: few
J gene: TRBJ2-5
D gene: NA
V gene: TRBV12-3/TRBV12-4
CDR3 DNA: TGTGCCAGCAGTTTGGAGGGGACCACTAAATACTTC
CDR3 protein: CASSLEGTTKYF

CDR3 length: 15
clone size: few
J gene: TRBJ2-3
D gene: TRBD2
V gene: TRBV7-2
CDR3 DNA: TGTGCCAGCAGACCAGCGGGGGGCGGGGGAGATACGCAGTATTTT
CDR3 protein: CASRPAGGGGDTQYF

CDR3 length: 17
clone size: few
J gene: TRBJ2-5
D gene: TRBD2
V gene: TRBV6-5
CDR3 DNA: TGTGCCAGCAGTTACTCGATTCTGGCAGCGGGAGAAGAGACCCAGTACTTC
CDR3 protein: CASSYSILAAGEETQYF

CDR3 length: 16
clone size: NA
J gene: TRBJ2-7
D gene: TRBD2
V gene: TRBV5-5
CDR3 DNA: TGTGCCAGCAGCTTGTCATTGGCTAGCGGGGGATACGAGCAGTACTTC
CDR3 protein: CASSLSLASGGYEQYF

CDR3 length: 14
clone size: few
J gene: TRBJ2-3
D gene: TRBD2
V gene: TRBV20-1
CDR3 DNA: TGCAGTGCCTCGTTGCGGGAGGGAACAGATACGCAGTATTTT
CDR3 protein: CSASLREGTDTQYF

CDR3 length: 15
clone size: NA
J gene: TRBJ2-3
D gene: TRBD2
V gene: TRBV20-1
CDR3 DNA: TGCAGTGCTAGGACGGGACTAGAGGCCCTGGATACGCAGTATTTT
CDR3 protein: CSARTGLEALDTQYF

CDR3 length: 15
clone size: many
J gene: TRBJ2-1
D gene: NA
V gene: TRBV5-1
CDR3 DNA: TGCGCCAGCAGCTTGGGGGACTTCTCCTACAATGAGCAGTTCTTC
CDR3 protein: CASSLGDFSYNEQFF